In this sample, the clone carrying this T cell receptor beta chain turned up a few times. Antigen: not known. The data originate from a study of memory CD4+ T cells and cytomegalovirus serostatus. Study background: Healthy Belgian adult donors included 9 or 10 CMV-positive and fewer than 25 CMV-negative people.

This table comes from immunoSEQ multiplex PCR, and its TCRdb copy is limited to in-frame clones, with some not included. This sample has roughly 40,000 clones, with approximately 81% found just once. Notes on the study in general: Of 150 to 200 reported CMV TCRbeta sequences, some 67 were found in memory CD4+ repertoires.

The sort gate was single viable CD3+CD4+CD8-CD45RO+ cells for memory CD4+ T cells. Serum IgG to CMV pp150, pp28, p38 and p52 defined serostatus. CD4+ T cells were isolated by positive magnetic selection. The origin of this receptor is an adult in good health and CMV-seronegative. Source material: memory CD4+ T cells from blood.

CDR3 in amino acids: CASSQTGAGGYTF. The CDR3 bases are TGTGCCAGCAGCCAGACAGGGGCAGGAGGCTACACCTTC. The gene calls are TRBV6-6 and TRBJ1-2; 8 bases map to TRBD1. CDR3 length: 13 amino acids. After removal of 6 bases from V and 8 bases from J, the junction contained 8 bases not matched to a gene. CDR1 and CDR2 (germline): MNHNY, SVGAGI (reference sequence).